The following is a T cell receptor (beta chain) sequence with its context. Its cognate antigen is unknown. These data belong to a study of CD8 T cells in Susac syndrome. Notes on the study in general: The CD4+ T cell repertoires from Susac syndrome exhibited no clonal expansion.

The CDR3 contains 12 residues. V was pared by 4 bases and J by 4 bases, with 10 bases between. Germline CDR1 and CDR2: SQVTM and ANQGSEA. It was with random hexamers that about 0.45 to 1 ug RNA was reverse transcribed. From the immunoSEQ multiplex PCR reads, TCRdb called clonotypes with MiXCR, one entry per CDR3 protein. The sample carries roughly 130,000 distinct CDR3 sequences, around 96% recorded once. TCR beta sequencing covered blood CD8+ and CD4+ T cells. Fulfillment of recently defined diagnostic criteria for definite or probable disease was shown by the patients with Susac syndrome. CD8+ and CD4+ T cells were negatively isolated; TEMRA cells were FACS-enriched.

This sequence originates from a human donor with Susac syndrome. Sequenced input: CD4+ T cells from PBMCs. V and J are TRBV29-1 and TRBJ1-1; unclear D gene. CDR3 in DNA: TGCAGCGTTGTCGACGTAATCACTGAAGCTTTCTTT. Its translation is CSVVDVITEAFF.